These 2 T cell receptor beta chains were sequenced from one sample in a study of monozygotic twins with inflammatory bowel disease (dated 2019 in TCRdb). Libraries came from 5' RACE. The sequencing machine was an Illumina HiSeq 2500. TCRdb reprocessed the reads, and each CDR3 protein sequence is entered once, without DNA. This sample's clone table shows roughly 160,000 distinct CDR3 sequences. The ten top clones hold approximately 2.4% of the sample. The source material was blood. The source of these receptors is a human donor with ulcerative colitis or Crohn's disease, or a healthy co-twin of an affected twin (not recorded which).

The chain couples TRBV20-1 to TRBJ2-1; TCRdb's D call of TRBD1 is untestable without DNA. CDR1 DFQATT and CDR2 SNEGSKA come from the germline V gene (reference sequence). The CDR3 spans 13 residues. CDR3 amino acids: CSASSYVLQGQFF.

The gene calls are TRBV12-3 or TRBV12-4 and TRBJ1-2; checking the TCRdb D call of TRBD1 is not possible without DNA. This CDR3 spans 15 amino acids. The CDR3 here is CATRRKTGIPYGYTF.